What follows describes a single T cell receptor (beta chain). Its antigen is unknown. No quality values exist for individual bases; no much larger clone is one base distant. TCRbeta CDR3 regions were amplified from genomic DNA by means of the immunoSEQ Assay, a bias-controlled multiplex PCR. Regarding the original processing steps: Nucleated cell counts per sample were estimated from amplification of reference gene primers within the assay. To quantify the absolute abundance of each unique TCRbeta CDR3 rearrangement, sequence reads were collapsed and filtered. For each sample, productive Simpson clonality was calculated as the square root of Simpson's diversity index over productive rearrangements. This immuneACCESS table, as held by TCRdb, lists in-frame sequences with V and J called but not all clones. Of the missing ones, under half trace to an unresolved V gene in checked studies; the others have no known cause. That table furnishes V, J and clone size, whereas the DNA furnished D and trimming. The sample profile shows approximately 180,000 clones; approximately 92% of them were found once. The ten most abundant clones make up approximately 2.5% of the sample.

Enrolling through a virtual design, the prospective study's participants ranged in age from roughly 18 to 100 years and lived across roughly 24 United States geographic areas. In the prospective study, participants were assigned to cohorts based on the clinical history participants reported in a screening survey and a study questionnaire. Each participant in the prospective study had whole blood, serum and a nasopharyngeal or oropharyngeal swab collected by mobile phlebotomists. Over an approximately 2-month period, participants in the prospective study had the option of providing additional blood draws and questionnaires. Before DNA extraction, prospective study blood samples were shipped either frozen or at room temperature. The data were obtained in a study of blood T cell repertoires in COVID-19 (TCRdb year 2020). Context from the whole study: Collaborator samples came from the United States, Italy and Spain and covered acute and convalescent phases of COVID-19. The repertoires were released in a freely available public database meant as a resource for research on the immune response to SARS-CoV-2. The samples were drawn from the first 160 participants of the ongoing ImmuneRACE study and from 1,254 subjects provided by 6 global collaborators. HLA class I and class II types, where available, came from metadata supplied by the sample provider rather than from assay-based typing. Deeply sampled blood TCRbeta repertoires from subjects exposed to, actively infected with, or recovered from COVID-19 were included in the dataset. Sample metadata almost always included a de-identified subject ID, COVID-19 status, age in years and sex. The prospective study material was composed of cDNA or gDNA derived from T cells, B-cell-depleted T cells, or PBMCs.

The study at large found these results: The quantity of clinical and demographic metadata differed by source and by participant and was supplied without curation.

There are 16 amino acids in the CDR3, from cysteine to phenylalanine inclusive. Only the CDR3 DNA stays, 48 bases, in frame from base 1. Via the germline V gene, CDR1 is SGHTA and CDR2 FQGTGA. At the junction V is shortened by 5 bases and J by 11 bases, with 26 bases in between. The chain is made from TRBV7-3 and TRBJ2-3, and possibly TRBD2, on 7 matching bases. This TCR was recovered from a woman aged 40 to 49 with acute COVID-19. The sequenced material came from PBMCs or T cells enriched from blood (not recorded which). The base sequence is TGTGCCAGCAGCCCCCGCGGCGGGGAGGGGGGGGTGGTGCAGTATTTT. The translation is CASSPRGGEGGVVQYF.